What follows are 4 T cell receptor beta chains derived from one specimen sequenced in a study of T cells expressing NK-cell markers. TCRdb re-called the 5' RACE reads, yielding one record per CDR3 amino acid sequence without DNA. The sample spans about 460,000 distinct CDR3 sequences; the ten largest clones claim approximately 1.5%. Sequencing input: blood T cells: a sorted CD56 or NKG2C T cell subset, CD4+ or CD8+ T cells, or bulk PBMC T cells (not recorded which). The receptors shown here come from a woman in her forties or fifties in good health.

The rearrangement links TRBV3-1 to TRBJ2-7. The CDR3 runs 14 residues. Germline V gene lookup returns CDR1 LGHDT and CDR2 YNNKEL (reference sequence). The CDR3 sequence is CASSQDPVRYEQYF.

The rearrangement links TRBV5-5 to TRBJ1-6; TCRdb outputs TRBD1, but without DNA this stays unchecked. CDR1 is SGHKS, CDR2 YYEKEE, per germline (reference sequence). The CDR3 consists of 15 residues. This chain's CDR3 is CASSQGGPGDSPLHF. Drawing the rest from reference TRBV5-5 and TRBJ1-6, the complete variable domain is DAGVTQSPTHLIKTRGQQVTLRCSPISGHKSVSWYQQVLGQGPQFIFQYYEKEERGRGNFPDRFSARQFPNYSSELNVNALLLGDSALYLCASSQGGPGDSPLHFGNGTRLTVT.

This sequence joins TRBV15 and TRBJ1-2; TCRdb gives TRBD1 as the D gene, but with no DNA this cannot be confirmed. The CDR3 has 15 amino acids. Germline CDR1 LNHNV, CDR2 YYDKDF (reference sequence). CDR3 sequence: CATSRAGQGSYGYTF.

V is TRBV29-1 and J is TRBJ2-7; TCRdb's assignment of TRBD2 cannot be checked, as there is no DNA. CDR1 and CDR2 from the germline V gene are SQVTM and ANQGSEA. CDR3 length: 14 amino acids. The CDR3 here is CSVGYGGIGNEQYF.